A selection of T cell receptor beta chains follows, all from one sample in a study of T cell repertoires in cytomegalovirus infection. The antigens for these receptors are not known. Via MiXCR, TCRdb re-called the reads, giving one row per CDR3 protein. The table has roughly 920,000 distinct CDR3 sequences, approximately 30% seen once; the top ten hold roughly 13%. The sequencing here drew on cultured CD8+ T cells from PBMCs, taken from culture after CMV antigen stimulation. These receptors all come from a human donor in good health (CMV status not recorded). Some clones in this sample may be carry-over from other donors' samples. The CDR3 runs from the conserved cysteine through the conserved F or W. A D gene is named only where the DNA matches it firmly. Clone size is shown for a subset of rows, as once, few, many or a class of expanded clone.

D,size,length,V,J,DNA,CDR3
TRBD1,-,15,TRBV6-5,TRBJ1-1,TGTGCCAGCAGTTTAATGGACAGGGGGCCCACTGAAGCTTTCTTT,CASSLMDRGPTEAFF
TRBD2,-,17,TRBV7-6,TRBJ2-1,TGTGCCAGCAGCTTAGTTGGCGGGGGGGGCTCCTACAATGAGCAGTTCTTC,CASSLVGGGGSYNEQFF
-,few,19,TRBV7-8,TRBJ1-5,TGTGCCAGCAGCTTAGTGCCCCAGTACGGAGACAGAACGAATCAGCCCCAGCATTTT,CASSLVPQYGDRTNQPQHF
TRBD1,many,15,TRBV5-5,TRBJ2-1,TGTGCCAGCAGCGGCGCAGGGGGCTCCTACAATGAGCAGTTCTTC,CASSGAGGSYNEQFF
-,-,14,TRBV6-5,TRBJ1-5,TGTGCCAGCAGCCCCGGACAAGACAATCAGCCCCAGCATTTT,CASSPGQDNQPQHF
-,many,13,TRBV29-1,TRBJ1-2,TGCAGCGTTATGACCGGGGGAGGCTCTGGCTACACCTTC,CSVMTGGGSGYTF
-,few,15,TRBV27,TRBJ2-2,TGTGCCAGCAGTTTCTCACAGGGTAGCACCGGGGAGCTGTTTTTT,CASSFSQGSTGELFF
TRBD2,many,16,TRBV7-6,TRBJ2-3,TGTGCCAGCAGCTTACAAGCGGGGGGGGGCACAGATACGCAGTATTTT,CASSLQAGGGTDTQYF
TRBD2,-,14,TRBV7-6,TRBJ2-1,TGTGCCAGCAAAGTGCTAGCGGACTACAATGAGCAGTTCTTC,CASKVLADYNEQFF
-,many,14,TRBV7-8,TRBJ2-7,TGTGCCAGCAGCTTAAGTTGGGGGGCAGGTGAGCAGTACTTC,CASSLSWGAGEQYF
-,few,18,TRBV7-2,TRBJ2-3,TGTGCCAGCAGCTTACTGCCAGGGGTCAGAAGGTCCACAGATACGCAGTATTTT,CASSLLPGVRRSTDTQYF
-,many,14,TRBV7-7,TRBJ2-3,TGTGCTAGCAGCTCCCGGGCAGGGACAGATACGCAGTATTTT,CASSSRAGTDTQYF
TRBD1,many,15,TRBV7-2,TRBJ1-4,TGTGCCAGCAGTCAACAGGGGGTCGCTAATGAAAAACTGTTTTTT,CASSQQGVANEKLFF
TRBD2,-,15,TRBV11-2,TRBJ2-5,TGTGCCAGCAGCTTAGAGGCTAGCGGGGAAGGGACCCAGTACTTC,CASSLEASGEGTQYF
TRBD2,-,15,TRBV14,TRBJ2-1,TGTGCCAGCAGCTATCGGGGGGGCCTCGGCAATGAGCAGTTCTTC,CASSYRGGLGNEQFF
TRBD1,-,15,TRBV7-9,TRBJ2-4,TGTGCCAGCAGCTCTCCCGGGACAGGAAAAAACATTCAGTACTTC,CASSSPGTGKNIQYF
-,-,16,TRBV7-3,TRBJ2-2,TGTGCCAGCAGCTCTCCGGGACTCACCAACACCGGGGAGCTGTTTTTT,CASSSPGLTNTGELFF
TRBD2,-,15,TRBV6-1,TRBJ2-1,TGTGCCAGCAGTTACCTCGGACTAGGGGACAATGAGCAGTTCTTC,CASSYLGLGDNEQFF
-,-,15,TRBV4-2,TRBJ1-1,TGTGCCAGCAGCCAAGAGAGAGCAATGAACACTGAAGCTTTCTTT,CASSQERAMNTEAFF
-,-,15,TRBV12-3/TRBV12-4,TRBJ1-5,TGTGCCAGCAGTTTAGAAGGCAGAAGCAATAAGCCCCAGCATTTT,CASSLEGRSNKPQHF
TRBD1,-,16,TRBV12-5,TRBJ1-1,TGTGCTAGTGGGGCTCACAGGGGGCGCATGAACACTGAAGCTTTCTTT,CASGAHRGRMNTEAFF
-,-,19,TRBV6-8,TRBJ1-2,TGTGCCAGCAGTTACAACGGGGGAACCGGGACACTTCCCAGCGATGGCTACACCTTC,CASSYNGGTGTLPSDGYTF
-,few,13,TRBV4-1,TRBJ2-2,TGCGCCAGTCGGGACGGATACACCGGGGAGCTGTTTTTT,CASRDGYTGELFF
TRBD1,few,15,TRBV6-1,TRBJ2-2,TGTGCCAGCAGGCCACCCGGGACAGGGAACGGGGAGCTGTTTTTT,CASRPPGTGNGELFF
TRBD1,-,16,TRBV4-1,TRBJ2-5,TGCGCCAGCAGCCAAGCGGGACAGGGGTTGGGAGAGACCCAGTACTTC,CASSQAGQGLGETQYF
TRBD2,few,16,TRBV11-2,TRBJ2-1,TGTGCCAGCAGCTTATTCCCCACCGGGGGGGTTAGCGAGGGGTTCTTC,CASSLFPTGGVSEGFF
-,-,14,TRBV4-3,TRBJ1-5,TGCGCCAGCAGCCAAGATACAGCCAATCAGCCCCAGCATTTT,CASSQDTANQPQHF
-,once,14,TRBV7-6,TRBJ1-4,TGTGCCAGCACCCGAGGGAGGTCTAATGAAAAACTGTCTTTT,CASTRGRSNEKLSF
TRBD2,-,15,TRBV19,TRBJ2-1,TGTGCCAGTAGTATGTCTGGACTAGGCTACAATGAGCAGTTCTTC,CASSMSGLGYNEQFF
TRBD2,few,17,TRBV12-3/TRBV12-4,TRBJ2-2,TGTGCCAGCAGCAATAAACTAGCGGGGGTCAACGGCGGGGAGCTGTTTTTT,CASSNKLAGVNGGELFF
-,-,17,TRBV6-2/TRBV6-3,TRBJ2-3,TGTGCCAGCAGTTACGAGGACAGCAGTCCTAGCACAGATACGCAGTATTTT,CASSYEDSSPSTDTQYF
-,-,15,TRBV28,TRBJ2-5,TGTGCCAGCAGTTCCCCAGGGGGGCTCCAAGAGACCCAGTACTTC,CASSSPGGLQETQYF
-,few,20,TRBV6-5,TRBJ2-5,TGTGCCAGCAGTTACTCCATCGAGCAGACCGGCACAGGGAGGGGAGAGACCCAGTACTTC,CASSYSIEQTGTGRGETQYF
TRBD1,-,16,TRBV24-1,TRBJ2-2,TGTGCCACCAGTGATAAGGACAGGATCGGCACCGGGGAGCTGTTTTTT,CATSDKDRIGTGELFF
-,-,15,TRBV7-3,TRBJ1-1,TGTGCCAGCAGCTTAGGTGGCAGGACGGGCACTGAAGCTTTCTTT,CASSLGGRTGTEAFF
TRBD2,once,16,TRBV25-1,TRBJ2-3,TGTGCCAGCAGTGGGGTCCACAAGCGGGGGGGAGATACGCAGTATTTT,CASSGVHKRGGDTQYF
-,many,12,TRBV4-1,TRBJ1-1,TGTGCCAGCAGCTTAACGGGACGCGAAGCTTTCTTT,CASSLTGREAFF
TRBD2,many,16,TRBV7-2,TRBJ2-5,TGTGCCAGCAGCCCCCGACTTAGCGGGGGTCAAGAGACCCAGTACTTC,CASSPRLSGGQETQYF
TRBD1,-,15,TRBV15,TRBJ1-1,TGTGCCACCAGCAGAGATCGAAGGGGGCCCACTGAAGCTTTCTTT,CATSRDRRGPTEAFF
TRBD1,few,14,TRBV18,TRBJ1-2,TGTGCCAGCTCACCACCGGGACAGGGCGGAGGCTACACCTTC,CASSPPGQGGGYTF
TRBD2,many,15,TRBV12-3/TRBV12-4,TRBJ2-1,TGTGCCAGCAGTCCACCGGGACTAGCGGGGAATGAGCAGTTCTTC,CASSPPGLAGNEQFF
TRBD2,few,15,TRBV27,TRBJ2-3,TGTGCCAGCAGTGCCTGGGGGGGAGGCCCAGATACGCAGTATTTT,CASSAWGGGPDTQYF
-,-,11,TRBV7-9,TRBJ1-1,TGTGCCGGACTTCGACAGACTGAAGCTTTCTTT,CAGLRQTEAFF
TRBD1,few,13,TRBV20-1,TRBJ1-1,TGCAGTGCTAGAAAGGGGGCTTACACTGAAGCTTTCTTT,CSARKGAYTEAFF
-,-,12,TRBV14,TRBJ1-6,TGTGCCAGCAGCCAATTTGATTCACCCCTCCACTTT,CASSQFDSPLHF
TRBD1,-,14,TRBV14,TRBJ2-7,TGTGCCAGCAGCCTTTGGGACAGGGGTCAGGAGCAGTACTTC,CASSLWDRGQEQYF
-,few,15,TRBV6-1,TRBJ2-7,TGTGCCAGCAGTGAGCCGGGACTGCCAACCTACGAGCAGTACTTC,CASSEPGLPTYEQYF
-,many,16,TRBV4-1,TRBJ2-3,TGCGCCAGCAGCCAAGGGATACTAACCCCCACAGATACGCAGTATTTT,CASSQGILTPTDTQYF
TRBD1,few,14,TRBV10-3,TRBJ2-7,TGTGCCATCAGTGGTGGGGAGACAGGGGGGGAGAGGTACTTC,CAISGGETGGERYF
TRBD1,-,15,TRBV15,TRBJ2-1,TGTGCCACCAGCAGCCTAGGACAGGGCTACAATGAGCAGTTCTTC,CATSSLGQGYNEQFF
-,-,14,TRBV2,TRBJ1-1,TGTGCCAGCAGTCAATGGACAGCTGACACTGAAGCTTTCTTT,CASSQWTADTEAFF